These 14 T cell receptor beta chains were sequenced from one sample in a study of breast tumors, draining lymph nodes, adjacent tissues. The lymph nodes were axillary draining lymph nodes from breast cancer patients. TCRdb redid the calling of the multiplex PCR reads with MiXCR, one entry per CDR3 protein. The data contain over 200,000 distinct CDR3 sequences, 32% of them singletons. Sequenced input: axillary lymph node tissue. These receptors were obtained from a female donor with breast cancer. Some clones in this sample may be carry-over from other donors' samples.

Notes on this clonotype: A read error may produce the germline difference seen at one junction end. The chain has TRBV6-6 and TRBJ2-1; tentative D call: TRBD2 (7 bases). This CDR3 contains 19 residues. Germline V gives CDR1 MNHNY, CDR2 SVGAGI (reference sequence). The CDR3 spells CASSYFIGEGGGSHNEQFF. The CDR3 DNA sequence: TGTGCCAGCAGTTACTTTATCGGGGAAGGGGGGGGCTCCCACAATGAGCAGTTCTTC.

This clonotype was seen a few times. The genes are TRBV28 and TRBJ2-7; TRBD2 agrees at 11 bases. The CDR3 consists of 15 residues. CDR1 and CDR2 (germline): MDHEN, SYDVKM. J lost 1 base, V lost 6 bases, and 5 bases had no gene match. The CDR3 is CASRATSGSSYEQYF. DNA of the CDR3: TGTGCCAGCAGGGCAACTAGCGGGAGTTCCTACGAGCAGTACTTC.

About this clonotype itself: This clone may be a read error of a much larger clone one base away. No conserved phenylalanine or tryptophan is present at the end of the CDR3, so a read error is the likely explanation. The rearrangement joins TRBV19 to TRBJ2-5; TRBD1 matches at 8 bases. The trim removed 0 bases at V and 4 bases at J, leaving 7 bases unmatched. Looked up from germline, CDR1 is LNHDA and CDR2 is SQIVND (reference sequence). This CDR3 is 16 amino acids long. The CDR3 sequence: CASSIDQTGTGETQYS. The CDR3 DNA reads as TGTGCCAGTAGTATAGACCAAACAGGGACAGGAGAGACCCAGTACTCC.

This clonotype came up many times. The CDR3 sequence is CASSLLGTDSWDGYTF. DNA of the CDR3: TGTGCCAGCAGTTTATTAGGGACGGATTCCTGGGATGGCTACACCTTC. V usage is TRBV27 and J usage is TRBJ1-2; D perhaps matches TRBD1 (5 bases). V dropped 1 base and J dropped 6 bases, with 18 bases sitting between them. The CDR3 length is 16 residues. Germline values: CDR1 MNHEY, CDR2 SMNVEV (reference sequence).

The rearrangement links TRBV7-9 to TRBJ2-1; 9 nucleotides line up with TRBD2. V shed 2 bases, J shed 5 bases, and the junction held 4 bases outside the gene matches. The CDR3 is 15 amino acids. Per germline, CDR1 SEHNR and CDR2 FQNEAQ (reference sequence). CDR3: CASSLIIAGDNEQFF. DNA for the CDR3: TGTGCCAGCAGCTTAATTATAGCGGGGGACAATGAGCAGTTCTTC.

The rearrangement links TRBV5-1 to TRBJ2-7; 9 bases fit TRBD1. This CDR3 comprises 15 residues. The ends lost 4 bases at V and 2 bases at J; junction bases unmatched: 7. Looked up from germline, CDR1 is SGHRS and CDR2 is YFSETQ. The CDR3 sequence: CASSPSGTGTYEQYF. As DNA, the CDR3 is TGCGCCAGCAGCCCCAGCGGGACAGGGACCTACGAGCAGTACTTC.

This clonotype was seen just once. One junction end disagrees with the germline gene, perhaps due to a read error. CDR3 DNA: TGTGCCCCCTACCGGGACGACCAAGAGCCCCAGTACTTC. It translates to CAPYRDDQEPQYF. This rearrangement joins TRBV2 to TRBJ2-5, with D possibly called TRBD1 or TRBD2 (5 bases each). Germline-derived CDR1 and CDR2 are SNHLY and FYNNEI. The CDR3 covers 13 residues.

This clonotype has a count of ten or more. The gene calls are TRBV7-3 and TRBJ2-5; D may be TRBD1 (5 bases). Trimming took 3 bases from V and 7 from J, leaving 12 bases between them. CDR1 is SGHTA and CDR2 is FQGTGA in the germline V gene. The CDR3 is made up of 13 amino acids. CDR3 protein: CASSLKGAGTQYF. The CDR3 coding sequence is TGTGCCAGCAGCTTGAAAGGGGCTGGGACCCAGTACTTC.

The V and J genes are TRBV6-2 or TRBV6-3 and TRBJ1-1; 8 nucleotides align to TRBD1. The length of the CDR3 is 14 residues. The germline CDR1 and CDR2 sequences are MNHEY and SVGEGT. V lost 5 bases and J lost 4; bases outside the gene matches: 6. CDR3 DNA sequence: TGTGCCAGCAGTCCCCGGACAGGGAGCACTGAAGCTTTCTTT. It translates to CASSPRTGSTEAFF.

This clonotype has a count of ten or more. The chain couples TRBV12-3 or TRBV12-4 to TRBJ1-2; D perhaps matches TRBD1 (6 bases). The CDR3 totals 15 residues. Deletions cut 6 bases from V and 2 bases from J, with 16 bases between. The CDR3 loop is CASSPRGGTNYGYTF. The CDR3 DNA is TGTGCCAGCAGCCCGAGGGGGGGGACCAACTATGGCTACACCTTC.

The chain employs TRBV2 and TRBJ1-2; D gene unclear. The germline V gene encodes CDR1 SNHLY and CDR2 FYNNEI. Trimming pared 6 bases from V and 7 bases from J, leaving 15 bases between. The CDR3 sequence is 13 residues long. This CDR3 is CASRLGEVGGYTF. Here the CDR3 DNA reads TGTGCCAGCAGGCTAGGAGAGGTCGGTGGCTACACCTTC.

The table lists this clonotype with many counts. The genes are TRBV2 and TRBJ2-7, with D uncertain. The CDR3 is 13 residues long. V was shortened by 1 base and J by 2 bases, with 6 bases between the two germline ends. Germline CDR1 SNHLY, CDR2 FYNNEI. CDR3 sequence: CASSEGSTYEQYF. The CDR3 nucleotides are TGTGCCAGCAGTGAAGGCAGCACCTACGAGCAGTACTTC.

The genes are TRBV19 and TRBJ1-1; D remains unclear. Trimming removed 1 base from V and 4 bases from J, with 10 bases in between. This CDR3 contains 14 residues. The germline V gene encodes CDR1 LNHDA and CDR2 SQIVND (reference sequence). CDR3 sequence (DNA): TGTGCCAGTAGTATAGGGGTGGGTCGCACTGAAGCTTTCTTT. Translating gives CASSIGVGRTEAFF.

The sample holds many counts of this clonotype. V usage is TRBV18 and J usage is TRBJ2-3; the D is unclear. This CDR3 has 15 amino acids. The germline V and J ends were trimmed by 2 bases and 6 bases, with 15 bases remaining between them. Germline V CDR1 and CDR2: KGHSH, LQKENI. CDR3 in DNA: TGTGCCAGCTCACCAGCCAACCAGAAAGGGGATACGCAGTATTTT. This encodes CASSPANQKGDTQYF.